A single T cell receptor beta chain is shown here with its context. Its antigen is not identified. The same CDR3 arises from other DNA sequences in this sample as well. Per germline, CDR1 LNHDA and CDR2 SQIVND (reference sequence). V shed 3 bases and J shed 4 bases, with 10 bases lying between them. The CDR3 is 14 amino acids. The data stem from a study of shared clonotypes between healthy human individuals. Measured with immunoSEQ multiplex PCR; TCRdb has only the in-frame clones, and not every one. This table holds nearly 600,000 clones, around 95% found once. Points from the study as a whole: Non-shared clonotypes had lower generation probabilities than those shared by all four donors.

Selected positively for CCR7 and CD45RO-negative, naive CD8 cells excluded terminally differentiated effector memory CD45RA+ cells. Donors had no recently reported acute infections or vaccinations and were HIV-negative. Everyone who donated was a Caucasian adult who lived in Nashville, Tennessee. This TCR was sampled from a woman aged 25 to 45 in good health. V usage is TRBV19 and J usage is TRBJ2-1; weak D call: TRBD2 (6 bases). The sequencing sample was made of naive CD8+ T cells sorted from blood. This CDR3 is CASSIAGPYNEQFF. The CDR3 DNA follows: TGTGCCAGTAGTATTGCGGGACCATACAATGAGCAGTTCTTC.